A selection of T cell receptor beta chains follows, all from one sample in a study of shared clonotypes between healthy human individuals. Sequencing used immunoSEQ multiplex PCR; TCRdb keeps in-frame clones, though not all of them. The sample yields some 1.5 million clones, around 97% seen once. The sample consisted of naive CD4+ T cells sorted from blood. The receptors were sampled from a man aged 30-40 years in good health. Both conserved end residues are part of each CDR3. A D gene is named only where the DNA matches it firmly. Rows give clone size only sometimes, using once, few, many, or a class for an expanded clone.

abundance	v_gene	d_gene	j_gene	CDR3aa	CDR3nt
-	TRBV7-2	TRBD1	TRBJ2-7	CASSLAYGTAYEQYF	TGTGCCAGCAGCTTAGCGTATGGGACAGCCTACGAGCAGTACTTC
-	TRBV11-2	-	TRBJ1-1	CASSPGRVTEAFF	TGTGCCAGCAGCCCAGGGAGGGTCACTGAAGCTTTCTTT
-	TRBV18	TRBD2	TRBJ2-7	CASSPTLAEGTYEQYF	TGTGCCAGCTCACCTACCCTAGCGGAGGGCACCTACGAGCAGTACTTC
-	TRBV6-4	TRBD2	TRBJ2-1	CASSDIAAGGREQFF	TGTGCCAGCAGTGACATTGCAGCGGGAGGGCGTGAGCAGTTCTTC
-	TRBV5-1	TRBD2	TRBJ2-5	CASSHFGGEETQYF	TGCGCCAGCAGTCACTTTGGGGGGGAAGAGACCCAGTACTTC
-	TRBV7-8	-	TRBJ2-7	CASSLLDSSDQYF	TGTGCCAGCAGCCTGTTAGACAGCTCGGATCAGTACTTC
-	TRBV18	TRBD2	TRBJ2-1	CASSPPAGGYNEQFF	TGTGCCAGCTCACCACCAGCGGGAGGCTACAATGAGCAGTTCTTC
-	TRBV7-9	-	TRBJ2-3	CASSLISGVSTDTQYF	TGTGCCAGCAGCTTAATTTCAGGGGTTAGCACAGATACGCAGTATTTT
-	TRBV29-1	-	TRBJ2-3	CSVGQPLTDTQYF	TGCAGCGTTGGACAGCCCCTCACAGATACGCAGTATTTT
-	TRBV7-9	-	TRBJ1-3	CASSLWSGSSGNTMYF	TGTGCCAGCAGCTTATGGTCGGGGTCCTCTGGAAACACCATGTATTTT
once	TRBV9	TRBD2	TRBJ2-1	CASSVVAGAPNEQFF	TGTGCCAGCAGCGTAGTAGCGGGAGCCCCTAATGAGCAGTTCTTC
-	TRBV28	-	TRBJ2-7	CASSSGAANSYEQYF	TGTGCCAGCAGTTCCGGGGCAGCTAACTCCTACGAGCAGTACTTC
-	TRBV7-6	-	TRBJ2-5	CASSLARGETQYF	TGTGCCAGCAGCTTGGCTAGAGGCGAGACCCAGTACTTC
-	TRBV10-2	-	TRBJ2-3	CASRGSQDTQYF	TGCGCCAGCAGAGGGAGTCAAGATACGCAGTATTTT
-	TRBV5-4	TRBD2	TRBJ2-5	CASSLRTSGRETQYF	TGTGCCAGCAGCCTTCGGACTAGCGGGAGAGAGACCCAGTACTTC
-	TRBV9	-	TRBJ2-3	CASSVEGSGGTDTQYF	TGTGCCAGCAGCGTGGAGGGGAGTGGGGGCACAGATACGCAGTATTTT